Below, 21 T cell receptor beta chains from the same sample are listed, as sequenced in a study of technical replicates of blood from four donors. Profiling relied on immunoSEQ multiplex PCR, and the TCRdb table lists in-frame clones only, not all of them. The repertoire includes approximately 87,000 clones, approximately 92% of them detected once, and about 0.4% sits in the top ten. Input material: T cells isolated from PBMCs. The receptors were sampled from a human donor in good health. Some clones in this sample may be carry-over from other donors' samples.

CDR3 sequence reads: CASSPTSGRTGELFF. DNA of the CDR3: TGTGCCAGCAGTCCGACTAGCGGGAGGACCGGGGAGCTGTTTTTT. The chain uses TRBV2 and TRBJ2-2; 13 bases are a match to TRBD2. CDR1 is SNHLY, CDR2 FYNNEI, per germline. V dropped 5 bases and J dropped 5; count of bases not matched to a gene: 2. The CDR3 is 15 amino acids.

The chain carries TRBV4-3 and TRBJ2-2; possible D gene TRBD2, 5 bases. Germline V gene sequence: CDR1 LGHNA, CDR2 YSLEER. The germline V and J ends were trimmed by 3 bases and 5 bases, with 7 bases remaining between them. The CDR3 has 13 amino acids. The CDR3, as DNA: TGCGCCAGCAGCCAGGACTTGACCGGGGAGCTGTTTTTT. It codes for CASSQDLTGELFF.

V is TRBV6-1 and J is TRBJ1-1, with D maybe TRBD1 (5 bases). The CDR3 runs to 14 residues. The germline CDR1 and CDR2 sequences are MNHNS and SASEGT. V shed 4 bases and J shed 1 base, with 10 bases lying between them. The CDR3 here is CASSGRQTNTEAFF. As DNA, the CDR3 is TGTGCCAGCAGTGGGAGACAGACGAACACTGAAGCTTTCTTT.

In this sample, this clone turned up once. The chain recombines TRBV19 with TRBJ1-5, with a weak D call TRBD1 (5 bases). In germline, CDR1 is LNHDA, CDR2 SQIVND (reference sequence). With 5 bases removed from V and 6 bases from J, the gap between germline ends came to 11 bases. This CDR3 has 13 residues. The CDR3 here is CASSRGEGQPQHF. In nucleotides, the CDR3 is TGTGCCAGTAGTCGAGGGGAGGGTCAGCCCCAGCATTTT.

The gene calls are TRBV30 and TRBJ1-5, with a possible D match to TRBD1 (5 bases). This CDR3 spans 14 amino acids. V lost 1 base to trimming and J lost 1 base, with 8 bases between them. Germline-derived CDR1 and CDR2 are GTSNPN and SVGIG (reference sequence). CDR3 loop: CAWSEGRSNQPQHF. In DNA form, the CDR3 reads TGTGCCTGGAGTGAGGGGAGGAGCAATCAGCCCCAGCATTTT.

The rearrangement joins TRBV10-3 to TRBJ2-3, with a weak D call TRBD2 (5 bases). Trimming took off 0 bases at V and 4 bases at J, with 11 bases between the two ends. The CDR3 extends over 15 amino acids. Germline CDR1 reads ENHRY; CDR2 reads SYGVKD. The CDR3 loop is CAISESKASPDTQYF. For the CDR3, the DNA is TGTGCCATCAGTGAGTCGAAGGCTAGCCCAGATACGCAGTATTTT.

The V call is TRBV28, the J call TRBJ1-5; TRBD1 matches 7 bases. From germline, CDR1 is MDHEN and CDR2 SYDVKM. With 3 bases clipped from V and 0 bases from J, the junction kept 8 bases outside the gene matches. The CDR3 loop spans 17 amino acids. CDR3 sequence: CASSLLQGGYSNQPQHF. CDR3 nucleotides: TGTGCCAGCAGTTTGCTTCAGGGGGGATATAGCAATCAGCCCCAGCATTTT. The entire variable domain, with the rest obtained from reference TRBV28 and TRBJ1-5, is as follows: DVKVTQSSRYLVKRTGEKVFLECVQDMDHENMFWYRQDPGLGLRLIYFSYDVKMKEKGDIPEGYSVSREKKERFSLILESASTNQTSMYLCASSLLQGGYSNQPQHFGDGTRLSIL.

The chain links TRBV6-4 to TRBJ2-7, with 7 bases that match TRBD2. The CDR3 loop spans 16 amino acids. Germline V gene data show CDR1 as MRHNA and CDR2 as SNTAGT. V was pared by 6 bases and J by 4 bases, with 15 bases of the junction left unmatched. CDR3: CASSELGGGHVYEQYF. Written as DNA, the CDR3 is TGTGCCAGCAGCGAACTCGGGGGAGGGCATGTTTACGAGCAGTACTTC.

CDR3 DNA sequence: TGTGCCAGTCAGGGGAGCAATCAGCCCCAGCATTTT. It is translated as CASQGSNQPQHF. The chain is built from TRBV10-3 and TRBJ1-5, with a tentative D call TRBD1 (6 bases). V lost 10 bases, J lost 1 base, and 8 bases lay in between. The CDR3 has 12 residues. Germline lookup yields CDR1 ENHRY and CDR2 SYGVKD.

The chain couples TRBV5-1 to TRBJ2-7; possible D gene TRBD1, 6 bases. Germline CDR1 SGHRS, CDR2 YFSETQ. This CDR3 region has 15 residues. Trimming cost V 1 base and J 0 bases, with 11 bases left between them. This CDR3 is CASSLPRGDSYEQYF. The CDR3 coding sequence is TGCGCCAGCAGCTTGCCCAGGGGCGACTCCTACGAGCAGTACTTC.

The chain recombines TRBV5-5 with TRBJ1-5, with 7 bases that match TRBD1. With V trimmed by 5 bases and J by 5 bases, 7 bases remained unmatched. The length of the CDR3 is 14 residues. The germline CDR1 and CDR2 sequences are SGHKS and YYEKEE (reference sequence). CDR3 residues: CASSSGQAYQPQHF. The CDR3, as DNA: TGTGCCAGCAGTTCCGGACAGGCCTATCAGCCCCAGCATTTT.

The chain employs TRBV25-1 and TRBJ2-2; D ambiguous. Germline values: CDR1 MGHDK, CDR2 SYGVNS. This CDR3 region has 13 residues. Trimming removed 4 bases at V and 7 bases at J, with 10 bases between. CDR3 protein: CASSVQIYGELFF. CDR3 DNA: TGTGCCAGCAGTGTACAGATTTACGGGGAGCTGTTTTTT.

There are a few counts of this clone. The chain links TRBV10-3 to TRBJ2-2; TRBD2 agrees at 11 bases. J was trimmed by 3 bases and V by 9 bases; bases with no gene match: 3. CDR1 and CDR2 from the germline V gene are ENHRY and SYGVKD. The CDR3 contains 14 residues. CDR3 nucleotide sequence: TGTGCCATTAAGGGACTAGCGGACACCGGGGAGCTGTTTTTT. Amino acids: CAIKGLADTGELFF.

The rearrangement links TRBV30 to TRBJ2-7; 7 nucleotides match TRBD1. The CDR3 contains 15 residues. The germline V gene encodes CDR1 GTSNPN and CDR2 SVGIG (reference sequence). V lost 4 bases to trimming and J lost 5 bases; unmatched junction nucleotides: 14. The CDR3 protein is CAWTKLKWTGDEQYF. The DNA for the CDR3 is TGTGCCTGGACAAAGCTGAAATGGACAGGAGACGAGCAGTACTTC.

The chain carries TRBV6-6 and TRBJ1-2; 7 nucleotides line up with TRBD1. With 3 bases clipped from V and 0 bases from J, the junction kept 4 bases outside the gene matches. The V gene's germline CDR1 is MNHNY and CDR2 SVGAGI (reference sequence). CDR3 length: 15 residues. CDR3: CASSYSGTANYGYTF. The CDR3 DNA sequence: TGTGCCAGCAGTTATTCCGGGACAGCTAACTATGGCTACACCTTC.

The chain links TRBV4-2 to TRBJ2-7; 7 nucleotides align to TRBD2. CDR3 length equals 16 residues. Unmatched junction bases numbered 7, after V lost 0 bases and J lost 2 bases. CDR1 is LGHNA, CDR2 YNFKEQ, per germline. In nucleotides, the CDR3 is TGTGCCAGCAGCCAAGAACCAGCGGGAAATGCCTACGAGCAGTACTTC. It encodes CASSQEPAGNAYEQYF.

This clone was observed once. The chain employs TRBV5-6 and TRBJ1-5; TRBD1 might be the D (6 bases). The CDR3 extends over 16 amino acids. Per the germline V gene, CDR1 is SGHDT and CDR2 is YYEEEE. Deletions cut 2 bases from V and 5 bases from J, with 17 bases between. CDR3 nucleotides: TGTGCCAGCAGCTTAATGAGGGACACCCTCTATCAGCCCCAGCATTTT. Its protein product is CASSLMRDTLYQPQHF. Full variable domain (rest looked up from reference TRBV5-6 and TRBJ1-5): DAGVTQSPTHLIKTRGQQVTLRCSPKSGHDTVSWYQQALGQGPQFIFQYYEEEERQRGNFPDRFSGHQFPNYSSELNVNALLLGDSALYLCASSLMRDTLYQPQHFGDGTRLSIL.

This chain links TRBV14 with TRBJ1-1; the D is unclear. This CDR3 comprises 13 residues. CDR1 and CDR2 (germline): SGHDN, FVKESK. Trimming removed 6 bases at V and 1 base at J, with 9 bases between. CDR3: CASRRRWNTEAFF. The CDR3 bases are TGTGCCAGCAGACGCCGGTGGAACACTGAAGCTTTCTTT.

V and J are TRBV28 and TRBJ2-3; D perhaps matches TRBD1 (6 bases). CDR1 is MDHEN, CDR2 SYDVKM, per germline. The germline V and J ends were trimmed by 6 bases and 1 base, with 17 bases remaining between them. CDR3 length: 16 amino acids. In nucleotides, the CDR3 is TGTGCCAGCAGACAAGGGTGGGGGCTGCGCACAGATACGCAGTATTTT. Its protein is CASRQGWGLRTDTQYF.

V usage is TRBV27 and J usage is TRBJ1-5; D unclear. Trimming removed 3 bases from V and 6 bases from J, with 21 bases in between. This CDR3 comprises 17 residues. Germline values: CDR1 MNHEY, CDR2 SMNVEV (reference sequence). The CDR3 DNA is TGTGCCAGCAGTTTTTTCGGGGTCGGAAAAGTGGTTCAGCCCCAGCATTTT. Amino acid sequence: CASSFFGVGKVVQPQHF.

The chain links TRBV7-9 to TRBJ2-3, with 13 bases fitting TRBD2. This CDR3 contains 16 residues. Germline V gives CDR1 SEHNR, CDR2 FQNEAQ (reference sequence). With V trimmed by 5 bases and J by 5 bases, 7 bases remained unmatched. In DNA, the CDR3 is TGTGCCAGCAGCCCCTGGACTAGCGGGAGAGAAGATACGCAGTATTTT. Encoded protein: CASSPWTSGREDTQYF.